These T cell receptor beta chains were read from a single sample in a study of naive and memory T cell subsets. MiXCR, run by TCRdb on the UMI-ligation and nested PCR reads, gives a single entry per CDR3 protein. This table has about 2,700 distinct CDR3 sequences, roughly 5.2% appearing once. What was sequenced was CD4+ TEMRA cells from blood. The receptor source for this set is a human donor in good health. Both conserved end residues are part of each CDR3. D genes are given only for firm matches. Part of the rows lack a size; the others show once, few, many or a class for expanded clones.

v_gene,j_gene,d_gene,abundance,CDR3nt,CDR3aa
TRBV9,TRBJ2-1,TRBD2,many,TGTGCCAGCAGCCTCATGACTAGCGGGAGTATTTTCTTC,CASSLMTSGSIFF
TRBV10-3,TRBJ2-3,TRBD2,many,TGTGCCATCAGTGAAACCAAACTAGCGCAAGATACGCAGTATTTT,CAISETKLAQDTQYF
TRBV4-1,TRBJ2-7,.,many,TGCGCCAGCAGCCAAGATGTACGGACTACAAGCTCCTACGAGCAGTACTTC,CASSQDVRTTSSYEQYF
TRBV20-1,TRBJ1-4,TRBD1,many,TGCAGTGCTAGAGGTGGGACAGACCTTGAAAAACTGTTTTTT,CSARGGTDLEKLFF
TRBV29-1,TRBJ2-7,TRBD1,medium-sized,TGCAGCGTTGAAGATCTTGTGGGACAGGGTAGACACGAGCAGTACTTC,CSVEDLVGQGRHEQYF
TRBV5-1,TRBJ2-7,.,few,TGCGCCAGCAGCCTGACAGGTATCGACTCCTACGAGCAGTACTTC,CASSLTGIDSYEQYF
TRBV6-2/TRBV6-3,TRBJ1-1,.,many,TGTGCCAGCAGTCGAACGGGACGGATGAACACTGAAGCTTTCTTT,CASSRTGRMNTEAFF
TRBV7-2,TRBJ1-6,.,many,TGTGCCAGCAGCTTAATTAATTCACCCCTCCACTTT,CASSLINSPLHF
TRBV6-5,TRBJ1-1,.,few,TGTGCCAGCAGTTACACACAAACGAACACTGAAGCTTTCTTT,CASSYTQTNTEAFF
TRBV5-8,TRBJ2-1,.,many,TGTGCCAGCAGCTTAGGGTCAGGGACGAGGCTAGATGAGCAGTTCTTC,CASSLGSGTRLDEQFF
TRBV18,TRBJ2-1,.,many,TGTGCCAGCTCACCGGCCAATGAGCAGTTCTTC,CASSPANEQFF
TRBV7-8,TRBJ1-5,TRBD1,many,TGTGCCAGCAGCTTTTACAGGGGAGAGGGTCAGCCCCAGCATTTT,CASSFYRGEGQPQHF
TRBV20-1,TRBJ1-4,.,many,TGCAGTGCTACGACATCTCAGGGGATTCCTAATGAAAAACTGTTTTTT,CSATTSQGIPNEKLFF
TRBV7-8,TRBJ2-4,.,medium-sized,TGTGCCAGCAGCTTAGAGGGGCATCGCGGCGACATTCAGTACTTC,CASSLEGHRGDIQYF
TRBV6-5,TRBJ2-7,.,medium-sized,TGTGCCAGCAGTCGGACGGCCTCCTACGAGCAGTACTTC,CASSRTASYEQYF
TRBV19,TRBJ2-2,.,many,TGTGCCAGTAGTATCCGAACCACCGGGGAGCTGTTTTTT,CASSIRTTGELFF
TRBV9,TRBJ2-1,.,.,TGTGCCAGCGGCGGGGTGGCGGGACCGAATGAGCAGTTCTTC,CASGGVAGPNEQFF
TRBV5-1,TRBJ2-5,.,hyperexpanded,TGCGCCAGCAGCTACGCAATGTACCAAGAGACCCAGTACTTC,CASSYAMYQETQYF
TRBV6-2/TRBV6-3,TRBJ2-5,.,medium-sized,TGTGCCAGCAGTTACCCCCGCGACCAAGAGACCCAGTACTTC,CASSYPRDQETQYF
TRBV6-2/TRBV6-3,TRBJ2-3,.,many,TGTGCCAGCAGTGCAACAGGGAGGGCGCAGTATTTT,CASSATGRAQYF
TRBV6-4,TRBJ2-6,.,medium-sized,TGTGCCAGCAGTGATCACTCTGGGGCCAACGTCCTGACTTTC,CASSDHSGANVLTF
TRBV3-1,TRBJ1-2,.,many,TGTGCCAGCATGGGACCTAACTATGGCTACACCTTC,CASMGPNYGYTF